The 15 T cell receptor beta chains below all came from one sample that was sequenced in a study of T-cell memory formation after mild COVID-19. TCRdb processed the 5' RACE reads anew with MiXCR; each CDR3 protein has one entry. The data show under 650,000 distinct CDR3 sequences, with over 15% seen just once and 12% held by the top ten. Specimen: PBMCs or a T cell subset sorted from them (not recorded which). The receptors come from an adult woman who had mild COVID-19 (a few samples of this study predate the infection). Cell type and time point are not known.

This clonotype has more than one count but fewer than ten. The chain has TRBV14 and TRBJ2-7, with a weak D call TRBD2 (6 bases). The CDR3 is 13 amino acids. CDR1 SGHDN and CDR2 FVKESK come from the germline V gene. Trimming took 4 bases from V and 5 from J, leaving 12 bases between them. The CDR3 region is CASSPLGEDEQYF. For the CDR3, the DNA is TGTGCCAGCAGCCCCTTAGGGGAGGACGAGCAGTACTTC.

This CDR3 reads CASSPTGQYNEQFF. CDR3 nucleotides: TGTGCCAGCAGTCCCACCGGGCAGTACAATGAGCAGTTCTTC. The rearrangement links TRBV6-2 or TRBV6-3 to TRBJ2-1; no definite D call. In germline, CDR1 is MNHEY, CDR2 SVGEGT. This CDR3 is 14 amino acids long. V lost 5 bases and J lost 4, with 12 bases in between.

This clonotype was counted ten times or more. The chain is built from TRBV5-1 and TRBJ2-3; 12 bases fit TRBD2. Germline loops: CDR1 SGHRS, CDR2 YFSETQ. The CDR3 spans 18 residues. Trimming took 3 bases from V and 5 from J; bases not matched to a gene: 13. CDR3: CASSSSASLTSGRDTQYF. CDR3 bases: TGCGCCAGCAGCTCGTCAGCGTCCCTGACTAGCGGGAGAGATACGCAGTATTTT.

V is TRBV27 and J is TRBJ1-1; D possibly corresponds to TRBD1 (5 bases). Germline assignment: CDR1 MNHEY and CDR2 SMNVEV (reference sequence). The CDR3 runs 14 residues. The ends were cut back, 1 base at V and 4 bases at J, with 10 bases in the middle. CDR3 in amino acids: CASSLLAGSTEAFF. CDR3 nucleotides: TGTGCCAGCAGTTTATTAGCAGGGTCCACTGAAGCTTTCTTT.

The chain links TRBV10-3 to TRBJ2-3, with 8 nucleotides matching TRBD1. This CDR3 region has 18 residues. The V segment lost 2 bases and the J segment 4 bases; nucleotides outside the gene matches: 14. Germline V lookup: CDR1 ENHRY, CDR2 SYGVKD. This CDR3 is CAISERTRTGYDPDTQYF. DNA of the CDR3: TGTGCCATCAGTGAGCGGACCCGGACAGGGTACGACCCAGATACGCAGTATTTT.

V usage is TRBV19 and J usage is TRBJ1-5; 7 positions agree with TRBD1. Germline CDR1 is LNHDA and CDR2 is SQIVND (reference sequence). The CDR3 length is 14 residues. Trimming at V came to 11 bases and at J to 0 bases, leaving 7 bases not matched to a gene. The CDR3: CASWDRASNQPQHF. The CDR3 nucleotides are TGTGCCTCTTGGGACAGAGCTAGCAATCAGCCCCAGCATTTT.

The V gene is TRBV3-1, the J gene TRBJ1-2, with D possibly being TRBD1 (5 bases). The V and J ends lost 0 bases and 8 bases respectively, with 10 bases between them. Germline V gene sequence: CDR1 LGHDT, CDR2 YNNKEL (reference sequence). The CDR3 sequence is 13 residues long. CDR3 coding DNA: TGTGCCAGCAGCCAAGACGGGGGTCGCGGCTACACCTTC. Protein sequence: CASSQDGGRGYTF.

The rearrangement joins TRBV10-1 to TRBJ1-3; unclear D gene. Germline CDR1 WNHNN, CDR2 SYGVQD (reference sequence). Trimming cost V 3 bases and J 0 bases, with 12 bases left between them. There are 16 residues in the CDR3. The CDR3 loop reads CASSEPRSDSGNTIYF. In DNA, the CDR3 is TGCGCCAGCAGTGAACCAAGGTCCGACTCTGGAAACACCATATATTTT.

Only a few counts were recorded for this clonotype. CDR3 nucleotide sequence: TGCGCCAGCAGCCCCCCAGTTGGACAGTTGCCTGAGCAGTTCTTC. Protein sequence: CASSPPVGQLPEQFF. The chain couples TRBV4-1 to TRBJ2-1; tentatively, D is TRBD1 (6 bases). The CDR3 sequence is 15 residues long. CDR1 and CDR2 (germline): MGHRA, YSYEKL. Trimming removed 4 bases from V and 9 bases from J, with 19 bases in between.

The DNA of the CDR3 is TGTGCCAGCAGCTTGGGGCAGGAGAATGAAGCTTTCTTT. Its translation: CASSLGQENEAFF. This rearrangement joins TRBV5-5 to TRBJ1-1; no clear D gene. This CDR3 region has 13 residues. CDR1 is SGHKS and CDR2 is YYEKEE in the germline V gene (reference sequence). The V and J ends lost 0 bases and 7 bases respectively, with 10 bases between them.

This clonotype showed up just a few times. V is TRBV18 and J is TRBJ2-7, with D perhaps matching TRBD1 (6 bases). Per germline, CDR1 KGHSH and CDR2 LQKENI. V gave up 0 bases and J gave up 3 bases, with 12 bases separating them. There are 15 residues in the CDR3. CDR3 bases: TGTGCCAGCTCACCACCGACAGGATCCGGCTACGAGCAGTACTTC. Translated: CASSPPTGSGYEQYF.

The V gene is TRBV3-1, the J gene TRBJ2-7; 7 nucleotides align to TRBD2. CDR3 length equals 13 residues. The ends lost 4 bases at V and 2 bases at J; junction bases unmatched: 2. CDR1 is LGHDT and CDR2 is YNNKEL in the germline V gene (reference sequence). CDR3 nucleotides: TGTGCCAGCAGCCCTGGGAGGGCCTACGAGCAGTACTTC. Its protein is CASSPGRAYEQYF.

This clonotype was found many times. The chain employs TRBV5-1 and TRBJ2-2; tentative D call: TRBD1 (6 bases). Trimming took off 4 bases at V and 4 bases at J, with 14 bases between the two ends. The CDR3 contains 15 residues. Germline assignment: CDR1 SGHRS and CDR2 YFSETQ. The CDR3: CASSPGQTGTGELFF. The DNA of the CDR3 is TGCGCCAGCAGCCCTGGACAGACTGGCACCGGGGAGCTGTTTTTT. The full variable domain, in which reference TRBV5-1 and TRBJ2-2 provide the parts outside the CDR3, is KAGVTQTPRYLIKTRGQQVTLSCSPISGHRSVSWYQQTPGQGLQFLFEYFSETQRNKGNFPGRFSGRQFSNSRSEMNVSTLELGDSALYLCASSPGQTGTGELFFGEGSRLTVL.

This rearrangement joins TRBV5-1 to TRBJ2-3; 11 bases are a match to TRBD2. The CDR3 length is 18 residues. CDR1 SGHRS and CDR2 YFSETQ come from the germline V gene. Trimming cost V 0 bases and J 0 bases; bases outside gene matches: 6. CDR3 nucleotides: TGCGCCAGCAGCTTGGCCGGGCTAGCGGGGGGCAGCACAGATACGCAGTATTTT. This translates into CASSLAGLAGGSTDTQYF.

In its sample, this clonotype was seen a few times. The chain is built from TRBV20-1 and TRBJ2-3, with a possible D match to TRBD2 (5 bases). Trimming shortened V by 2 bases and J by 6 bases, and 15 bases separated the two germline ends. This CDR3 is built from 14 residues. The V gene's germline CDR1 is DFQATT and CDR2 SNEGSKA (reference sequence). The CDR3 coding sequence is TGCAGTGCTAGAAAAGCGGATTATCCGGATACGCAGTATTTT. Protein sequence: CSARKADYPDTQYF.